Shown below are 11 T cell receptor beta chains from a single sample sequenced in a study of OX40 agonist ivuxolimab in advanced cancers. The method was the immunoSEQ multiplex PCR assay. Drawn from immuneACCESS, this table holds only the in-frame rearrangements with V and J called that TCRdb kept. Clones are partly lost; checked studies trace under half to an unresolved V gene and leave the rest unexplained. The sample data list tens of thousands of clones, and roughly 80% of these were observed just once. The ten largest make up 2.6% of the sample. Here the sequenced sample was CD4+ or CD8+ T cells sorted from blood, taken in a trial of the OX40 agonist ivuxolimab. These receptors were taken from an adult with an advanced solid tumor such as melanoma, head and neck, liver or kidney cancer.

This chain joins TRBV4-2 and TRBJ2-1, with 7 bases that match TRBD2. J gave up 4 bases and V 1 base, and 1 base lay outside the gene matches. This CDR3 is 14 amino acids long. The germline V gene has CDR1 LGHNA and CDR2 YNFKEQ. The CDR3 coding sequence is TGTGCCAGCAGCCAAGGGACTAGGTACAATGAGCAGTTCTTC. It yields the protein CASSQGTRYNEQFF.

V is TRBV30 and J is TRBJ1-2; weak D call: TRBD1 (5 bases). The CDR3 sequence is 13 residues long. From germline, CDR1 is GTSNPN and CDR2 SVGIG (reference sequence). The V and J ends lost 3 bases and 3 bases respectively, with 11 bases between them. The CDR3 DNA reads as TGTGCCTGGAGAGGGACTGGAGACTATGGCTACACCTTC. It specifies CAWRGTGDYGYTF.

The chain links TRBV4-3 to TRBJ2-1; no clear D gene. Germline-derived CDR1 and CDR2 are LGHNA and YSLEER. CDR3 length: 13 amino acids. V lost 0 bases to trimming and J lost 3 bases, with 3 bases between them. CDR3 sequence: CASSQDYYNEQFF. The CDR3 DNA is TGCGCCAGCAGCCAAGACTACTACAATGAGCAGTTCTTC.

The chain couples TRBV6-5 to TRBJ2-7; unclear D gene. Trimming pared 8 bases from V and 5 bases from J, leaving 10 bases between. CDR1 and CDR2 from the germline V gene are MNHEY and SVGAGI. The CDR3 is 11 residues long. The CDR3 loop reads CASQQLHEQYF. As DNA, the CDR3 is TGTGCCAGCCAACAGCTCCACGAGCAGTACTTC.

To note about this clone: The CDR3 end shows no conserved phenylalanine or tryptophan, and so a read error is likely. The DNA is omitted, as the CDR3 cannot be located on it reliably, and the CDR3 follows TCRdb's listing. The chain couples TRBV2 to TRBJ1-3. Germline values: CDR1 SNHLY, CDR2 FYNNEI. The length of the CDR3 is 11 amino acids, counting both ends. CDR3 amino acids: CASSEAGIAWV.

A note on this clone: One junction end does not reproduce the germline sequence, and a read error may be involved. V is TRBV28 and J is TRBJ1-2, with D maybe TRBD1 (5 bases). Per germline, CDR1 MDHEN and CDR2 SYDVKM. The CDR3 extends over 16 amino acids. The CDR3 bases are TGTGCCAGCAGTCCCGGGACTGTGAGGTCGTCCTATGTCTACACCTTC. Its protein is CASSPGTVRSSYVYTF.

The CDR3 loop reads CASTVGGGTEAFF. Here the CDR3 DNA reads TGCGCCAGCACAGTAGGGGGCGGCACTGAAGCTTTCTTT. This chain joins TRBV5-1 and TRBJ1-1; 7 bases line up with TRBD1. Trimming cost V 6 bases and J 4 bases; bases outside gene matches: 6. The CDR3 has 13 residues. Germline-derived CDR1 and CDR2 are SGHRS and YFSETQ.

This chain links TRBV4-3 with TRBJ2-3, with 8 bases lining up with TRBD2. CDR3 size: 15 residues. The V segment lost 3 bases and the J segment 4 bases; nucleotides outside the gene matches: 6. CDR1 and CDR2 (germline): LGHNA, YSLEER. CDR3 in DNA: TGCGCCAGCAGCCAGAGACTAGCGATGGCAGATACGCAGTATTTT. Translated, it gives CASSQRLAMADTQYF.

This rearrangement joins TRBV6-5 to TRBJ1-2; a weak D match, TRBD1 (6 bases). V was cut by 1 base and J by 6 bases, with 18 bases left in between. The CDR3 totals 16 residues. Germline-derived CDR1 and CDR2 are MNHEY and SVGAGI. This chain's CDR3 is CASSYFLRGALNGYTF. As DNA, the CDR3 is TGTGCCAGCAGTTACTTCCTTCGGGGGGCGCTTAATGGCTACACCTTC.

The chain recombines TRBV9 with TRBJ1-2, with a tentative D call TRBD1 (6 bases). Trimming stripped 5 bases from V and 3 bases from J, with 14 bases between. Germline CDR1 is SGDLS and CDR2 is YYNGEE. The CDR3 runs to 14 residues. CDR3 residues: CASSKGGGDYGYTF. The CDR3 nucleotides are TGTGCCAGCAGTAAAGGCGGGGGCGACTATGGCTACACCTTC.

The CDR3 spells CSAMQYEQYF. For the CDR3, the DNA is TGCAGTGCTATGCAGTACGAGCAGTACTTC. V is TRBV20-1 and J is TRBJ2-7; D is ambiguous. Germline loops: CDR1 DFQATT, CDR2 SNEGSKA (reference sequence). With 4 bases removed from V and 4 bases from J, the gap between germline ends came to 5 bases. The CDR3 is made up of 10 amino acids.